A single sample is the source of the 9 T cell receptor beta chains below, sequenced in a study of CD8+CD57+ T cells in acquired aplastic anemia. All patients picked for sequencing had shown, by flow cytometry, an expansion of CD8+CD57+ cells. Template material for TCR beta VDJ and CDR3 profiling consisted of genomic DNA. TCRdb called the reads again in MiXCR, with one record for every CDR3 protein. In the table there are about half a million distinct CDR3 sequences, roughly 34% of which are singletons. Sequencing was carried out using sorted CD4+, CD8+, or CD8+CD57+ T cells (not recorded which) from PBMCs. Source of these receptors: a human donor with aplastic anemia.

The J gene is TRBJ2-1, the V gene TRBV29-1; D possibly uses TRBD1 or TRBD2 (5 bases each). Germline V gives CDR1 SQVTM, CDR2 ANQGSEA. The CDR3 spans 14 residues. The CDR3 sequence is CTCDGGSFRDEQFF. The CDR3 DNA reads TGCACCTGCGATGGAGGTTCCTTCAGGGATGAGCAGTTCTTC.

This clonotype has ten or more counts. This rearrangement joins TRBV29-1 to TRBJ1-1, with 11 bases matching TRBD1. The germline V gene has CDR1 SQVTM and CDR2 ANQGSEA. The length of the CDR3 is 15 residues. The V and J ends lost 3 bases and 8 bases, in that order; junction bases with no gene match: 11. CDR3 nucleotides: TGCAGCGTTGAGGTGGGACAGGGGGTTATCCGAGAAGCTTTCTTT. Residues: CSVEVGQGVIREAFF.

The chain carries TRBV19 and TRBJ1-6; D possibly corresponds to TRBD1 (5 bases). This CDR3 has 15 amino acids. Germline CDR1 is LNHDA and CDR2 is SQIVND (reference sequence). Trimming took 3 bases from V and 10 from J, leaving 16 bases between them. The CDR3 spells CASSMAGPISSPLHF. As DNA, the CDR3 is TGTGCCAGTAGTATGGCAGGGCCAATTTCCTCACCCCTCCACTTT. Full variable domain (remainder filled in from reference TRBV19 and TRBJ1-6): DGGITQSPKYLFRKEGQNVTLSCEQNLNHDAMYWYRQDPGQGLRLIYYSQIVNDFQKGDIAEGYSVSREKKESFPLTVTSAQKNPTAFYLCASSMAGPISSPLHFGNGTRLTVT.

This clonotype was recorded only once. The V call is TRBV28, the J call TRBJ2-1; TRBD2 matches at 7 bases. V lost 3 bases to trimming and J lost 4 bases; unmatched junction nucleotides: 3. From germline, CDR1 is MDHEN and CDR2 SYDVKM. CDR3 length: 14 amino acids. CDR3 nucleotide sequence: TGTGCCAGCAGTTTCGGCGGGAGTTACAATGAGCAGTTCTTC. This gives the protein CASSFGGSYNEQFF.

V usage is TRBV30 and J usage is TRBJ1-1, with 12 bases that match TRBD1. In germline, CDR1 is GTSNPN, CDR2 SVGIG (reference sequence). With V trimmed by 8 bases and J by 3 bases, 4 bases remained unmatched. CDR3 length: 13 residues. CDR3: CAGDRGRDTEAFF. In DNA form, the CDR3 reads TGTGCCGGGGACAGGGGGCGCGACACTGAAGCTTTCTTT.

CDR3 sequence reads: CSARPDLRGFSYNEQFF. CDR3 sequence (DNA): TGCAGTGCTAGGCCGGATTTGAGGGGGTTCTCCTACAATGAGCAGTTCTTC. This chain connects TRBV20-1 to TRBJ2-1; D perhaps matches TRBD1 (6 bases). Per the germline V gene, CDR1 is DFQATT and CDR2 is SNEGSKA (reference sequence). This CDR3 is 17 amino acids long. With 3 bases removed from V and 0 bases from J, the gap between germline ends came to 18 bases.

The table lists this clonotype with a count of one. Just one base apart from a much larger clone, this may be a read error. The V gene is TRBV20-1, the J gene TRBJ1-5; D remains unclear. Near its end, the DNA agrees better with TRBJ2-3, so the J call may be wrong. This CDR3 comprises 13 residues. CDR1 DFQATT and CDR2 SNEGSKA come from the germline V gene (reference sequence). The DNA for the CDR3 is TGCAGTGCTTCTGACACGCCGGTTGAGGTCCAGTATTTT. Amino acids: CSASDTPVEVQYF.

CDR3 amino acids: CSARRGTGSTDTQYF. The CDR3 DNA follows: TGCAGTGCCAGGAGGGGAACGGGGAGCACAGATACGCAGTATTTT. The genes are TRBV20-1 and TRBJ2-3; the D gene is possibly TRBD2 (6 bases). This CDR3 contains 15 residues. Trimming took 6 bases from V and 0 from J, leaving 16 bases between them. Germline V gene data show CDR1 as DFQATT and CDR2 as SNEGSKA (reference sequence).

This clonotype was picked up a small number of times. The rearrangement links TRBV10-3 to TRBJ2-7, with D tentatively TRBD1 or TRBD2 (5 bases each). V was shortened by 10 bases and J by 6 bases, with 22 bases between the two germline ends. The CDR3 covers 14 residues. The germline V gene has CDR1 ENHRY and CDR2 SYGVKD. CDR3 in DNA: TGTGCCAGCAGCTTGGGGGACCTGGGCCTCGAGCAGTACTTC. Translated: CASSLGDLGLEQYF.